The 28 T cell receptor beta chains listed next were all sequenced from one sample in a study of shared clonotypes between healthy human individuals. Assay: immunoSEQ multiplex PCR; the TCRdb copy retains only in-frame clones and omits some. The sample lists roughly 2,500,000 clones; approximately 94% were seen once. The specimen was naive CD4+ T cells from PBMCs. Described subset: CD45RA+ positively selected. These receptors originate from a man aged 18-30 years in good health. Some clones in this sample may be carry-over from other donors' samples.

The chain recombines TRBV29-1 with TRBJ1-5, with D uncertain. The germline V gene encodes CDR1 SQVTM and CDR2 ANQGSEA. Trimming stripped 5 bases from V and 4 bases from J, with 12 bases between. CDR3 length: 13 residues. The CDR3 DNA is TGCAGCGTTTCAACAGAAATAAATCAGCCCCAGCATTTT. This gives the protein CSVSTEINQPQHF.

In its sample, this clone was seen once. The V gene is TRBV28, the J gene TRBJ1-5; tentative D call: TRBD1 (5 bases). CDR3 length: 13 amino acids. Trimming took off 8 bases at V and 5 bases at J, with 13 bases between the two ends. From germline, CDR1 is MDHEN and CDR2 SYDVKM. As DNA, the CDR3 is TGTGCCAGCCGTGCCGGGGGGTATCAGCCCCAGCATTTT. Its translation: CASRAGGYQPQHF.

The chain carries TRBV5-1 and TRBJ2-3; D is unclear. The CDR3 contains 13 residues. Trimming left V 3 bases short and J 4 bases short, with 9 bases between. Germline CDR1 SGHRS, CDR2 YFSETQ. This CDR3 is CASSSVPPDTQYF. The CDR3 nucleotides read TGCGCCAGCAGCTCCGTACCCCCAGATACGCAGTATTTT.

The chain joins TRBV7-9 to TRBJ1-2, with D possibly being TRBD1 (5 bases). Germline CDR1 and CDR2: SEHNR and FQNEAQ (reference sequence). There are 16 residues in the CDR3. Trimming left V 1 base short and J 2 bases short, with 14 bases between. DNA for the CDR3: TGTGCCAGCAGCTTAGGGTCTGGGGCGGAAAACTATGGCTACACCTTC. It encodes CASSLGSGAENYGYTF.

The rearrangement joins TRBV6-1 to TRBJ2-5, with D maybe TRBD2 (6 bases). The V end was cut by 5 bases, the J end by 5 bases, with 12 bases between. Germline V gene data show CDR1 as MNHNS and CDR2 as SASEGT. The CDR3 is 13 residues long. The CDR3 DNA follows: TGTGCCAGCAGTAGACTAGTAGGGGAGACCCAGTACTTC. This translates into CASSRLVGETQYF.

J is TRBJ2-2 and V is TRBV12-5, with TRBD1 matching 8 bases. The CDR3 loop spans 16 amino acids. V shed 9 bases, J shed 7 bases, and the junction held 16 bases outside the gene matches. Per the germline V gene, CDR1 is LGHNT and CDR2 is FRNRAP. The CDR3 DNA reads TGTGCTAGAACAAGAGGGACAGGATGGTTTGTCGGGGAGCTGTTTTTT. This encodes CARTRGTGWFVGELFF.

This chain connects TRBV18 to TRBJ1-1; D is ambiguous. The CDR3 length is 13 residues. Trimming cost V 4 bases and J 3 bases, with 9 bases left between them. Germline values: CDR1 KGHSH, CDR2 LQKENI. CDR3 sequence reads: CASSQSSHTEAFF. CDR3 nucleotides: TGTGCCAGCTCACAATCAAGCCACACTGAAGCTTTCTTT.

The chain links TRBV5-1 to TRBJ1-1, with 7 bases fitting TRBD1. Germline lookup yields CDR1 SGHRS and CDR2 YFSETQ. Losses at the gene ends were 1 base for V and 3 bases for J; bases not matched to a gene: 3. The CDR3 has 14 residues. This CDR3 reads CASSLLGQYTEAFF. The CDR3 nucleotides read TGCGCCAGCAGCTTGCTGGGACAGTACACTGAAGCTTTCTTT.

The chain employs TRBV30 and TRBJ1-2; D is undetermined. Germline V gene lookup returns CDR1 GTSNPN and CDR2 SVGIG (reference sequence). V gave up 4 bases and J gave up 4 bases, with 16 bases separating them. This CDR3 has 14 amino acids. CDR3 in amino acids: CAWIGISPLYGYTF. The CDR3 DNA follows: TGTGCCTGGATCGGGATTTCCCCTCTCTATGGCTACACCTTC.

V usage is TRBV4-3 and J usage is TRBJ2-7, with 11 bases aligning to TRBD2. V lost 0 bases to trimming and J lost 3 bases; unmatched junction nucleotides: 13. The length of the CDR3 is 19 residues. Germline CDR1 and CDR2: LGHNA and YSLEER. Here the CDR3 DNA reads TGCGCCAGCAGCCAAGATCTCGGCTGGGGGCTAGCGGGAGGCTACGAGCAGTACTTC. Protein: CASSQDLGWGLAGGYEQYF.

This clone was seen only once. The V gene is TRBV18, the J gene TRBJ2-7, with 11 bases lining up with TRBD2. Trimming cost V 4 bases and J 3 bases; bases outside gene matches: 2. The germline V gene has CDR1 KGHSH and CDR2 LQKENI. The CDR3 spans 14 residues. Written as DNA, the CDR3 is TGTGCCAGCTCACTGACTAGCGGGAACTACGAGCAGTACTTC. The encoded protein is CASSLTSGNYEQYF. Based on the CDR3 plus reference TRBV18 and TRBJ2-7, the full variable domain is NAGVMQNPRHLVRRRGQEARLRCSPMKGHSHVYWYRQLPEEGLKFMVYLQKENIIDESGMPKERFSAEFPKEGPSILRIQQVVRGDSAAYFCASSLTSGNYEQYFGPGTRLTVT.

The chain joins TRBV5-5 to TRBJ1-2; D is unclear. CDR1 SGHKS and CDR2 YYEKEE come from the germline V gene (reference sequence). V was cut by 0 bases and J by 0 bases, with 6 bases left in between. This CDR3 has 14 residues. CDR3 sequence reads: CASSLVRTNYGYTF. For the CDR3, the DNA is TGTGCCAGCAGCTTGGTCCGGACTAACTATGGCTACACCTTC.

The CDR3 DNA is TGTGCCGGCTACAGGGGATCCGAGCAGTACTTC. Protein sequence: CAGYRGSEQYF. The rearrangement uses TRBV27 and TRBJ2-7, with 7 bases aligning to TRBD1. Trimming cost V 11 bases and J 6 bases; bases outside gene matches: 7. This CDR3 region has 11 residues. Germline values: CDR1 MNHEY, CDR2 SMNVEV (reference sequence).

The chain is built from TRBV7-8 and TRBJ2-3, with 9 bases lining up with TRBD2. The CDR3 has 18 amino acids. Trimming took 3 bases from V and 4 from J; bases not matched to a gene: 14. Germline lookup yields CDR1 SGHVS and CDR2 FQNEAQ. The DNA of the CDR3 is TGTGCCAGCAGCTTGGGAAGGTGGGGCGGGAGGGGGCCAGATACGCAGTATTTT. It specifies CASSLGRWGGRGPDTQYF.

The rearrangement joins TRBV7-9 to TRBJ2-3, with TRBD2 matching over 12 bases. Germline V gene data show CDR1 as SEHNR and CDR2 as FQNEAQ (reference sequence). The trim removed 5 bases at V and 6 bases at J, leaving 6 bases unmatched. The CDR3 loop spans 15 amino acids. The CDR3 here is CASSPGTSGLDTQYF. In nucleotides, the CDR3 is TGTGCCAGCAGCCCCGGGACTAGCGGGTTGGATACGCAGTATTTT.

The chain couples TRBV30 to TRBJ2-5; D is undetermined. The tail of the sequence fits TRBJ2-7 better, so the J call may be wrong. The CDR3 totals 12 residues. The germline V gene encodes CDR1 GTSNPN and CDR2 SVGIG (reference sequence). CDR3 DNA sequence: TGTGCCTGGAGTCTAGGCGGCTACGAGCAGTACTTC. Amino acid sequence: CAWSLGGYEQYF.

V is TRBV11-2 and J is TRBJ1-2; a possible D gene is TRBD1 (5 bases). V was cut by 5 bases and J by 0 bases, with 25 bases left in between. CDR1 and CDR2 (germline): SGHAT, FQNNGV. The CDR3 length is 19 residues. The CDR3 sequence: CASSTQIGDGAGTNYGYTF. CDR3 sequence (DNA): TGTGCCAGCAGCACCCAAATCGGAGACGGGGCCGGAACTAACTATGGCTACACCTTC.

V and J are TRBV6-1 and TRBJ1-5; 8 bases are a match to TRBD1. V dropped 3 bases and J dropped 5; count of bases not matched to a gene: 3. Germline V gives CDR1 MNHNS, CDR2 SASEGT. The CDR3 is 14 residues long. CDR3 protein: CASSERQGHQPQHF. DNA for the CDR3: TGTGCCAGCAGTGAGAGACAGGGGCATCAGCCCCAGCATTTT.

The genes are TRBV5-1 and TRBJ2-5, with D unresolved. V lost 5 bases to trimming and J lost 5 bases, with 13 bases between them. The CDR3 consists of 13 residues. The germline gives CDR1 SGHRS, CDR2 YFSETQ. This CDR3 reads CASSPEGMETQYF. As DNA, the CDR3 is TGCGCCAGCAGTCCGGAAGGGATGGAGACCCAGTACTTC.

This chain uses TRBV29-1 with TRBJ1-4, with D perhaps matching TRBD1 (6 bases). V lost 8 bases, J lost 7 bases, and 14 bases lay in between. CDR1 is SQVTM, CDR2 ANQGSEA, per germline. This CDR3 is built from 12 residues. In nucleotides, the CDR3 is TGCAGCTCCAAGGACAGAGGTGAAAAACTGTTTTTT. It codes for CSSKDRGEKLFF.

The chain employs TRBV28 and TRBJ1-1; 7 nucleotides match TRBD1. Losses at the gene ends were 2 bases for V and 4 bases for J; bases not matched to a gene: 7. The length of the CDR3 is 15 residues. Germline loops: CDR1 MDHEN, CDR2 SYDVKM. The CDR3 protein is CASSLTIPGGTEAFF. The CDR3 DNA reads as TGTGCCAGCAGTTTAACTATTCCAGGGGGCACTGAAGCTTTCTTT.

The V call is TRBV27, the J call TRBJ1-1; 10 bases map to TRBD1. CDR1 MNHEY and CDR2 SMNVEV come from the germline V gene (reference sequence). This CDR3 comprises 16 residues. The junction had 6 bases not matched to a gene; V was cut back by 3 bases and J by 2 bases. The CDR3 here is CASSFDRTGGNTEAFF. The CDR3, as DNA: TGTGCCAGCAGTTTCGACCGGACAGGGGGTAACACTGAAGCTTTCTTT.

The chain couples TRBV7-2 to TRBJ2-7; 8 bases map to TRBD1. The CDR3 sequence is 15 residues long. Germline CDR1 reads SGHTA; CDR2 reads FQGNSA. J lost 3 bases, V lost 7 bases, and 11 bases had no gene match. CDR3 region: CASTLVGTGVYEQYF. In DNA, the CDR3 is TGTGCCAGCACCCTCGTCGGGACAGGCGTCTACGAGCAGTACTTC.

Points on this clone: Other DNA sequences within the sample encode an identical CDR3. The chain is built from TRBV25-1 and TRBJ1-5, with 10 bases matching TRBD1. The CDR3 sequence is 17 residues long. Trimming cost V 1 base and J 5 bases; bases outside gene matches: 8. Germline CDR1 is MGHDK and CDR2 is SYGVNS. The chain's CDR3 is CASSESRPGTGDQPQHF. The DNA of the CDR3 is TGTGCCAGCAGTGAATCAAGACCGGGGACAGGGGATCAGCCCCAGCATTTT.

V usage is TRBV7-9 and J usage is TRBJ1-3, with 9 bases that match TRBD1. The V and J ends lost 4 bases and 4 bases, in that order; junction bases with no gene match: 8. This CDR3 region has 16 residues. Germline V gene lookup returns CDR1 SEHNR and CDR2 FQNEAQ (reference sequence). The CDR3 coding sequence is TGTGCCAGCAGCTCTGGAACCGGGACAGGGGGAAACACCATATATTTT. Protein product: CASSSGTGTGGNTIYF.

The chain has TRBV25-1 and TRBJ2-2; 7 bases align to TRBD2. CDR1 is MGHDK and CDR2 is SYGVNS in the germline V gene. CDR3 length equals 13 residues. Losses at the gene ends were 4 bases for V and 6 bases for J; bases not matched to a gene: 2. CDR3 sequence (DNA): TGTGCCAGCAGTGTTGCGGGGGCCGGGGAGCTGTTTTTT. The encoded protein is CASSVAGAGELFF.

The chain's CDR3 is CASSNQQWGTQYF. DNA for the CDR3: TGTGCCAGTAGTAACCAGCAATGGGGGACCCAGTACTTC. The chain employs TRBV19 and TRBJ2-5; D not resolved. CDR1 and CDR2 (germline): LNHDA, SQIVND (reference sequence). CDR3 length: 13 residues. The V gene lost 4 bases and the J gene lost 7 bases, with 13 bases spanning the gap.

The chain joins TRBV7-2 to TRBJ2-5; no definite D call. With 2 bases removed from V and 3 bases from J, the gap between germline ends came to 13 bases. CDR1 is SGHTA, CDR2 FQGNSA, per germline. The CDR3 is 15 amino acids. The CDR3 spells CASSLFGNHKETQYF. CDR3 coding DNA: TGTGCCAGCAGCTTATTCGGTAACCATAAAGAGACCCAGTACTTC.